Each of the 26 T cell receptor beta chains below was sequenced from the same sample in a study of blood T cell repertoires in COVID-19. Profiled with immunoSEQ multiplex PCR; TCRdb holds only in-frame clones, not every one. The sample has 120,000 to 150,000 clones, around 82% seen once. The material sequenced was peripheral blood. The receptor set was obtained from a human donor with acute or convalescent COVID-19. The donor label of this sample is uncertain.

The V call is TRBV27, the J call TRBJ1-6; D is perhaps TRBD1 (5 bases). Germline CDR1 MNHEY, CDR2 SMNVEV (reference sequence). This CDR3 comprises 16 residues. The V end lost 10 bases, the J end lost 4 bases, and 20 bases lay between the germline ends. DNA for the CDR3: TGTGCCACTCCTTTTGAGGGGAGGAGTTATAATTCACCCCTCCACTTT. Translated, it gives CATPFEGRSYNSPLHF.

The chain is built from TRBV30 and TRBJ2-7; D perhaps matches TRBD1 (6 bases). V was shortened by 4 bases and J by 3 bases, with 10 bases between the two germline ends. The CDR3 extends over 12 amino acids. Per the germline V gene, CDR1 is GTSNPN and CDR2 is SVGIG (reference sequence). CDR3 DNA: TGTGCCTGGAACACAGGGCTCTACGAGCAGTACTTC. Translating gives CAWNTGLYEQYF.

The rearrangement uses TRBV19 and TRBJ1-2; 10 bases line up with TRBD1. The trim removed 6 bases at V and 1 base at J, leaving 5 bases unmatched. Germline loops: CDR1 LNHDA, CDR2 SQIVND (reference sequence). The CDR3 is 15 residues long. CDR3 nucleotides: TGTGCCAGTAGGACAGGGGGCGGCGGTAACTATGGCTACACCTTC. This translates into CASRTGGGGNYGYTF.

Here the CDR3 reads CASPARTEGGYTF. The CDR3 bases are TGTGCCAGCCCAGCCAGGACGGAGGGCGGGTACACCTTC. The rearrangement joins TRBV6-5 to TRBJ1-2; D is ambiguous. The germline V and J ends were trimmed by 8 bases and 11 bases, with 21 bases remaining between them. Per the germline V gene, CDR1 is MNHEY and CDR2 is SVGAGI. This CDR3 spans 13 amino acids.

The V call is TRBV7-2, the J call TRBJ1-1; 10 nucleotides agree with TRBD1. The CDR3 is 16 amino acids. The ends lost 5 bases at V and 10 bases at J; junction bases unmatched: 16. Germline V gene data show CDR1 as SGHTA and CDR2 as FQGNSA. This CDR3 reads CASSVRRTGGPAGAFF. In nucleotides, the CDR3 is TGTGCCAGCAGCGTACGTAGGACAGGGGGTCCCGCCGGAGCTTTCTTT.

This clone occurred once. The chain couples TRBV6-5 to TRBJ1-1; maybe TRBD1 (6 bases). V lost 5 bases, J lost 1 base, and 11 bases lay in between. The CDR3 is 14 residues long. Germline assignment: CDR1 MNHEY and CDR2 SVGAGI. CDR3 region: CASSPSTGNTEAFF. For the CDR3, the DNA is TGTGCCAGCAGTCCGTCGACAGGGAACACTGAAGCTTTCTTT.

Here the CDR3 reads CASSLPGLAGGEQFF. CDR3 nucleotides: TGTGCCAGCAGCTTGCCGGGACTAGCGGGGGGGGAGCAGTTCTTC. The rearrangement uses TRBV5-4 and TRBJ2-1, with 16 bases matching TRBD2. CDR1 is SGHNT, CDR2 YYREEE, per germline (reference sequence). V shed 1 base, J shed 10 bases, and the junction held 2 bases outside the gene matches. This CDR3 contains 15 residues. Based on the CDR3 plus reference TRBV5-4 and TRBJ2-1, the full variable domain is ETGVTQSPTHLIKTRGQQVTLRCSSQSGHNTVSWYQQALGQGPQFIFQYYREEENGRGNFPPRFSGLQFPNYSSELNVNALELDDSALYLCASSLPGLAGGEQFFGPGTRLTVL.

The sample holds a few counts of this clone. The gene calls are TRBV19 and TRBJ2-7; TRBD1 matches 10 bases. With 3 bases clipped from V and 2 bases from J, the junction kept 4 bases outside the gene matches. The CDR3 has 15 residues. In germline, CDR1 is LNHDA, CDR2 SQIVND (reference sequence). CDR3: CASSMGGTGAYEQYF. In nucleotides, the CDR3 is TGTGCCAGTAGTATGGGGGGGACAGGGGCCTACGAGCAGTACTTC. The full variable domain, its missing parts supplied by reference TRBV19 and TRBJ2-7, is DGGITQSPKYLFRKEGQNVTLSCEQNLNHDAMYWYRQDPGQGLRLIYYSQIVNDFQKGDIAEGYSVSREKKESFPLTVTSAQKNPTAFYLCASSMGGTGAYEQYFGPGTRLTVT.

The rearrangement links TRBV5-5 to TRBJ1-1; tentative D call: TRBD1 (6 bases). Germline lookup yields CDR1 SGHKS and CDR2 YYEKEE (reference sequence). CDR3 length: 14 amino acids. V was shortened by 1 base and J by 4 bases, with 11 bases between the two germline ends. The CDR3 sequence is CASSLLGAPTEAFF. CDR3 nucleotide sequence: TGTGCCAGCAGCTTGTTGGGGGCCCCCACTGAAGCTTTCTTT.

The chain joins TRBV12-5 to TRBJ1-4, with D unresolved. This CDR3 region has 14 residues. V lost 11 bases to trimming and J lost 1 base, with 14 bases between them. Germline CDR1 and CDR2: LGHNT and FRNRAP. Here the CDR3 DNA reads TGTGCTTTAAGGGAGTGGGGAACTAATGAAAAACTGTTTTTT. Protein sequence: CALREWGTNEKLFF.

The CDR3 bases are TGTGCCACCCAGGCGGGGGCAGGGGGCAAATCCACTGAAGCTTTCTTT. It specifies CATQAGAGGKSTEAFF. The chain combines TRBV19 with TRBJ1-1; TRBD1 aligns across 8 bases. Germline V gene sequence: CDR1 LNHDA, CDR2 SQIVND (reference sequence). The CDR3 sequence is 16 residues long. V gave up 10 bases and J gave up 4 bases; unmatched junction bases: 17.

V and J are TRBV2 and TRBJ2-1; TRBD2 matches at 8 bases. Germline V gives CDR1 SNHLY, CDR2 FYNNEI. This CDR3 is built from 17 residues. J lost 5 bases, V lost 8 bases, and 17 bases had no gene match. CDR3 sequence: CASVRDSGDWDHNEQFF. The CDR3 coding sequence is TGTGCCAGCGTCAGGGATAGCGGGGACTGGGACCACAATGAGCAGTTCTTC.

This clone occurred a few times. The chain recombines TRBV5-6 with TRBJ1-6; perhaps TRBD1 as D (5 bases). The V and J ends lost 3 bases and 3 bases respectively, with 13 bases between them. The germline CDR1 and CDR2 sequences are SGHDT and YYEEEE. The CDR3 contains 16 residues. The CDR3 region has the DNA TGTGCCAGCAGCTCGCCAGCCGGACACTATAATTCACCCCTCCACTTT. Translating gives CASSSPAGHYNSPLHF.

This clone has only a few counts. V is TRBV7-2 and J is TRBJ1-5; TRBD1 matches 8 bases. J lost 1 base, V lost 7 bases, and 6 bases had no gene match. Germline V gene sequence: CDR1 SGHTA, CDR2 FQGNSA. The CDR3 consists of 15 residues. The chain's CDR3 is CASTRGPESNQPQHF. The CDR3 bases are TGTGCCAGCACCAGGGGGCCAGAAAGCAATCAGCCCCAGCATTTT.

In DNA, the CDR3 is TGTGCCAGCAGCTTAAACCCAGATCAGCCCCAGCATTTT. It yields the protein CASSLNPDQPQHF. V usage is TRBV7-9 and J usage is TRBJ1-5; no clear D. V lost 2 bases to trimming and J lost 5 bases, with 7 bases between them. Germline CDR1 is SEHNR and CDR2 is FQNEAQ (reference sequence). This CDR3 has 13 amino acids.

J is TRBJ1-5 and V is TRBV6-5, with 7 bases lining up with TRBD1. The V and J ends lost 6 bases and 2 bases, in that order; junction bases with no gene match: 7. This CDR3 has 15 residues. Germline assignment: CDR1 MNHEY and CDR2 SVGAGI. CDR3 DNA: TGTGCCAGCAGACCAGGGGGTGAGGGCAATCAGCCCCAGCATTTT. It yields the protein CASRPGGEGNQPQHF.

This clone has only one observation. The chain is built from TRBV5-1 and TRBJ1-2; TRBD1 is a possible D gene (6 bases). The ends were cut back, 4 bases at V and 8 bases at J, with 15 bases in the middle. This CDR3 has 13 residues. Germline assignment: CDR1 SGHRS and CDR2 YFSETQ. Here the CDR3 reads CASSRGQSEGYTF. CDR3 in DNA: TGCGCCAGCAGCCGTGGACAGAGTGAGGGCTACACCTTC.

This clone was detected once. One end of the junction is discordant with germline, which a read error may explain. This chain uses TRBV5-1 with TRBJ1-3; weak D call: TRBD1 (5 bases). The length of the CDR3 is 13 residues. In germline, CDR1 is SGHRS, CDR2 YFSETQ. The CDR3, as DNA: TGCGCCAGCAGCGACAGTCTTGGAGACACCATATATTTT. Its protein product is CASSDSLGDTIYF.

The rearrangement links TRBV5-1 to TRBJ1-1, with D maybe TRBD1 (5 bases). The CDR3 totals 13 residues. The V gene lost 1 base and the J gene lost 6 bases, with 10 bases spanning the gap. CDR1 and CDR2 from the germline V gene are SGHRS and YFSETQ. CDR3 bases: TGCGCCAGCAGCTTGTTAGAAGGGGCTGAAGCTTTCTTT. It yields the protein CASSLLEGAEAFF.

CDR3 DNA: TGCGCCAGCAGCCAAGACCCAGGGGGCCCTAACAATGAGCAGTTCTTC. Translation gives CASSQDPGGPNNEQFF. The rearrangement uses TRBV4-1 and TRBJ2-1; TRBD1 agrees at 8 bases. The CDR3 is 16 residues long. Germline V gene lookup returns CDR1 MGHRA and CDR2 YSYEKL. V trimming: 0 bases; J trimming: 5 bases; junction bases outside the gene matches: 6.

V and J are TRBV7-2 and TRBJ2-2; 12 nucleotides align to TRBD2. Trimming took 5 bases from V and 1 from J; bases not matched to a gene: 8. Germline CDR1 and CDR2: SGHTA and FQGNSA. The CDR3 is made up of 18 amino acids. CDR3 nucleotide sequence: TGTGCCAGCAGCCCACGCCTAGCGGGGGGGGTGAACACCGGGGAGCTGTTTTTT. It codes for CASSPRLAGGVNTGELFF.

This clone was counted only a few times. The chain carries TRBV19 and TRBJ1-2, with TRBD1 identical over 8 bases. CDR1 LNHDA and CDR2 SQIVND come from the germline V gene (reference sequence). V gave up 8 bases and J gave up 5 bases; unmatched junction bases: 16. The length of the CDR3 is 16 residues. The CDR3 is CASRGQGAPTPYGYTF. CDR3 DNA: TGTGCCAGTCGGGGGCAGGGGGCACCCACCCCGTATGGCTACACCTTC. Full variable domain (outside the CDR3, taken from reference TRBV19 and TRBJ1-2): DGGITQSPKYLFRKEGQNVTLSCEQNLNHDAMYWYRQDPGQGLRLIYYSQIVNDFQKGDIAEGYSVSREKKESFPLTVTSAQKNPTAFYLCASRGQGAPTPYGYTFGSGTRLTVV.

The CDR3 protein is CASSLDDRGLNTEAFF. The CDR3 bases are TGCGCCAGCAGCTTGGACGACAGGGGGTTGAACACTGAAGCTTTCTTT. The genes are TRBV5-1 and TRBJ1-1; the match to TRBD1 covers 9 bases. Germline loops: CDR1 SGHRS, CDR2 YFSETQ. This CDR3 spans 16 amino acids. After removal of 0 bases from V and 0 bases from J, the junction contained 3 bases not matched to a gene.

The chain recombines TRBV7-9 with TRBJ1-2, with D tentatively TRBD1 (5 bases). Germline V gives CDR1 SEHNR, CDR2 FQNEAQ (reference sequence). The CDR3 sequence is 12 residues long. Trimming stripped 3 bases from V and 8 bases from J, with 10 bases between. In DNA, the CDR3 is TGTGCCAGCAGCTTGCAGGGAGGAGGCTACACCTTC. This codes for CASSLQGGGYTF. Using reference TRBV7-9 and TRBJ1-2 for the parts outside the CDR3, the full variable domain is DTGVSQNPRHKITKRGQNVTFRCDPISEHNRLYWYRQTLGQGPEFLTYFQNEAQLEKSRLLSDRFSAERPKGSFSTLEIQRTEQGDSAMYLCASSLQGGGYTFGSGTRLTVV.

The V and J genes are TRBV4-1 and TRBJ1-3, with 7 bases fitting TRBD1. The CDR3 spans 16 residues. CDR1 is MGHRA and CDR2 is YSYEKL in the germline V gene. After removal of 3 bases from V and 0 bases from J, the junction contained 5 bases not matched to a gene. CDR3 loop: CASSHARTGSGNTIYF. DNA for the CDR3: TGCGCCAGCAGCCATGCTCGGACAGGCTCTGGAAACACCATATATTTT.

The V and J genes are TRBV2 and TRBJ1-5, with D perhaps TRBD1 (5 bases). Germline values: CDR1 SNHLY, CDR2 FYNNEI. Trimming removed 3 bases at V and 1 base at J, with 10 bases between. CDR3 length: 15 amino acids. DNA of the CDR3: TGTGCCAGCAGTGATGAGGAGGGGAGCAATCAGCCCCAGCATTTT. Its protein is CASSDEEGSNQPQHF.